The 27 T cell receptor beta chains below all came from one sample that was sequenced in a study of blood T cell repertoires in COVID-19. The method was immunoSEQ multiplex PCR; TCRdb's version includes in-frame clones alone and lacks a portion of them. Among some 55,000 clones listed, 90% were seen once. The sequenced sample consisted of peripheral blood. The receptors originated from a human donor in a cohort sampled during active COVID-19.

The J gene is TRBJ1-2, the V gene TRBV7-9; D is perhaps TRBD1 (6 bases). The CDR3 length is 12 residues. V gave up 6 bases and J gave up 4 bases, with 9 bases separating them. Germline CDR1 SEHNR, CDR2 FQNEAQ (reference sequence). The CDR3, as DNA: TGTGCCAGCAGGCTGGACAGCTATGGCTACACCTTC. This sequence encodes CASRLDSYGYTF.

CDR3 sequence (DNA): TGTGCCAGCAGCGCACTAGGGAAAGAGCAGTTCTTC. Translating gives CASSALGKEQFF. The chain couples TRBV11-2 to TRBJ2-1; a weak D match, TRBD2 (5 bases). Germline V gene lookup returns CDR1 SGHAT and CDR2 FQNNGV. The V end lost 5 bases, the J end lost 10 bases, and 12 bases lay between the germline ends. CDR3 length: 12 amino acids.

A single count supports this clone. The chain uses TRBV30 and TRBJ2-7, with TRBD2 identical over 12 bases. Germline CDR1 reads GTSNPN; CDR2 reads SVGIG (reference sequence). The V segment lost 8 bases and the J segment 1 base; nucleotides outside the gene matches: 6. The CDR3 covers 14 residues. DNA of the CDR3: TGTGCCGGCACGGGGACTAGCGGGTCCTACGAGCAGTACTTC. Its protein is CAGTGTSGSYEQYF.

This chain joins TRBV5-1 and TRBJ1-3; D gene unclear. Deletions cut 0 bases from V and 5 bases from J, with 12 bases between. This CDR3 comprises 15 residues. Germline CDR1 and CDR2: SGHRS and YFSETQ. CDR3 loop: CASSLGRPDRNTIYF. CDR3 nucleotide sequence: TGCGCCAGCAGCTTGGGGAGACCAGACCGAAACACCATATATTTT.

This chain links TRBV19 with TRBJ2-5; D is uncertain. The CDR3 extends over 14 amino acids. Germline-derived CDR1 and CDR2 are LNHDA and SQIVND (reference sequence). Trimming took 6 bases from V and 5 from J, leaving 16 bases between them. This chain's CDR3 is CASSQPTTPETQYF. In nucleotides, the CDR3 is TGTGCCAGTAGCCAACCCACCACACCCGAGACCCAGTACTTC.

J is TRBJ1-4 and V is TRBV4-3, with D tentatively TRBD1 (5 bases). V was shortened by 5 bases and J by 2 bases, with 12 bases between the two germline ends. From germline, CDR1 is LGHNA and CDR2 YSLEER. This CDR3 is 15 amino acids long. In nucleotides, the CDR3 is TGCGCCAGCAGCGCACAGGCAGAGACTAATGAAAAACTGTTTTTT. Its translation is CASSAQAETNEKLFF.

The chain is built from TRBV7-8 and TRBJ1-3; weak D call: TRBD1 (5 bases). Trimming pared 8 bases from V and 5 bases from J, leaving 25 bases between. This CDR3 spans 17 amino acids. Germline CDR1 SGHVS, CDR2 FQNEAQ. Written as DNA, the CDR3 is TGTGCCAGCGGCACCTTACGGGGGGATTCGTGGCGAAACACCATATATTTT. Translation gives CASGTLRGDSWRNTIYF.

The CDR3 DNA follows: TGTGCCAGCAGCGTTAGGCCTAGCGGTAACTACGAGCAGTACTTC. Residues: CASSVRPSGNYEQYF. The chain carries TRBV9 and TRBJ2-7; 7 positions agree with TRBD2. The germline V gene has CDR1 SGDLS and CDR2 YYNGEE. This CDR3 contains 15 residues. Trimming at V came to 2 bases and at J to 3 bases, leaving 8 bases not matched to a gene.

The chain joins TRBV6-2 or TRBV6-3 to TRBJ2-2; tentatively, D is TRBD1 or TRBD2 (5 bases each). Germline V gives CDR1 MNHEY, CDR2 SVGEGT. The length of the CDR3 is 16 residues. Trimming cost V 4 bases and J 1 base, with 13 bases left between them. The CDR3 protein is CASSSSGSVNTGELFF. For the CDR3, the DNA is TGTGCCAGCAGTTCCTCAGGGAGTGTGAACACCGGGGAGCTGTTTTTT.

This clone came up once. The CDR3 sequence is CASSWGDRDINEQFF. CDR3 nucleotides: TGTGCCAGCAGCTGGGGGGACAGGGATATCAATGAGCAGTTCTTC. The rearrangement joins TRBV7-8 to TRBJ2-1; 9 positions match TRBD1. J was trimmed by 6 bases and V by 4 bases; bases with no gene match: 7. Germline V gene data show CDR1 as SGHVS and CDR2 as FQNEAQ. CDR3 length: 15 residues.

This clone was seen only a few times. The V call is TRBV6-6, the J call TRBJ2-3, with 10 bases identical to TRBD2. J gave up 4 bases and V 5 bases, and 3 bases lay outside the gene matches. CDR3 size: 14 residues. Germline CDR1 is MNHNY and CDR2 is SVGAGI (reference sequence). The CDR3 nucleotides read TGTGCCAGCAGTCTAGCGGGAGAGGCAGATACGCAGTATTTT. Translated, it gives CASSLAGEADTQYF.

V usage is TRBV7-2 and J usage is TRBJ1-2; D is possibly TRBD1 (5 bases). Trimming took 5 bases from V and 6 from J, leaving 22 bases between them. CDR3 length equals 16 residues. Germline V gives CDR1 SGHTA, CDR2 FQGNSA. The CDR3 reads CASSGGTPKSRNGYTF. The CDR3 DNA is TGTGCCAGCAGCGGAGGGACCCCTAAGTCCCGTAATGGCTACACCTTC.

This clone was seen once. The rearrangement links TRBV29-1 to TRBJ2-7, with TRBD1 as a possible D gene (5 bases). This CDR3 is built from 13 residues. CDR1 SQVTM and CDR2 ANQGSEA come from the germline V gene. The germline V and J ends were trimmed by 1 base and 0 bases, with 7 bases remaining between them. CDR3 DNA: TGCAGCGTTGAAGGACAGAGCTCCTACGAGCAGTACTTC. Translated: CSVEGQSSYEQYF.

This clone was seen just once. V gene TRBV5-4 combines with J gene TRBJ2-3; 9 nucleotides agree with TRBD1. Trimming cost V 5 bases and J 7 bases; bases outside gene matches: 8. Germline CDR1 reads SGHNT; CDR2 reads YYREEE (reference sequence). The CDR3 extends over 14 amino acids. CDR3 sequence reads: CASRPGTGLHTQYF. DNA of the CDR3: TGTGCCAGCAGACCGGGGACAGGGCTCCATACGCAGTATTTT. The full variable domain, in which reference TRBV5-4 and TRBJ2-3 provide the parts outside the CDR3, is ETGVTQSPTHLIKTRGQQVTLRCSSQSGHNTVSWYQQALGQGPQFIFQYYREEENGRGNFPPRFSGLQFPNYSSELNVNALELDDSALYLCASRPGTGLHTQYFGPGTRLTVL.

This clone appeared a single time. This sequence joins TRBV29-1 and TRBJ1-1; unclear D gene. Trimming stripped 4 bases from V and 1 base from J, with 7 bases between. The CDR3 extends over 12 amino acids. Germline V gives CDR1 SQVTM, CDR2 ANQGSEA. This chain's CDR3 is CSVGLRNTEAFF. In DNA form, the CDR3 reads TGCAGCGTTGGACTCAGGAACACTGAAGCTTTCTTT.

The chain uses TRBV5-8 and TRBJ1-3, with D unclear. Trimming removed 3 bases at V and 1 base at J, with 5 bases between. This CDR3 has 13 amino acids. Germline V CDR1 and CDR2: SGHTS, YDEGEE. This CDR3 is CASSSISGNTIYF. CDR3 nucleotide sequence: TGTGCCAGCAGCTCTATATCTGGAAACACCATATATTTT.

This chain connects TRBV28 to TRBJ1-1; possibly TRBD1 for D (6 bases). Trimming took 5 bases from V and 3 from J, leaving 19 bases between them. The CDR3 sequence is 16 residues long. Per germline, CDR1 MDHEN and CDR2 SYDVKM. CDR3 sequence reads: CASSTYRVRWDTEAFF. CDR3 nucleotide sequence: TGTGCCAGCAGTACCTACAGGGTCAGGTGGGACACTGAAGCTTTCTTT.

V and J are TRBV20-1 and TRBJ2-5, with a tentative D call TRBD2 (5 bases). This CDR3 has 15 amino acids. Looked up from germline, CDR1 is DFQATT and CDR2 is SNEGSKA (reference sequence). The V end was cut by 3 bases, the J end by 1 base, with 15 bases between. The chain's CDR3 is CSASGSAEAQETQYF. In nucleotides, the CDR3 is TGCAGTGCTAGTGGTTCTGCGGAGGCCCAAGAGACCCAGTACTTC.

V and J are TRBV30 and TRBJ1-6, with D tentatively TRBD1 (5 bases). Germline V gives CDR1 GTSNPN, CDR2 SVGIG (reference sequence). V shed 4 bases and J shed 9 bases, with 16 bases lying between them. The CDR3 has 14 residues. The DNA for the CDR3 is TGTGCCTGGACAGGGACTGGCCGGATTTCACCCCTCCACTTT. Protein product: CAWTGTGRISPLHF.

This clone was counted once. J is TRBJ2-1 and V is TRBV27, with D possibly TRBD1 on 6 matching bases. Trimming pared 2 bases from V and 4 bases from J, leaving 15 bases between. CDR1 is MNHEY and CDR2 is SMNVEV in the germline V gene (reference sequence). There are 16 residues in the CDR3. CDR3 in amino acids: CASSLVAGQTYNEQFF. For the CDR3, the DNA is TGTGCCAGCAGTTTAGTAGCCGGACAGACTTACAATGAGCAGTTCTTC.

The chain recombines TRBV10-3 with TRBJ2-7; a possible D gene is TRBD1 (6 bases). Germline values: CDR1 ENHRY, CDR2 SYGVKD. V lost 4 bases and J 2 bases, leaving 12 bases between the germline ends. The CDR3 contains 14 residues. In DNA form, the CDR3 reads TGTGCCATCAGTGGGGACACCGCCACCTACGAGCAGTACTTC. This sequence encodes CAISGDTATYEQYF.

The chain links TRBV9 to TRBJ2-1; 9 bases are a match to TRBD2. Germline CDR1 reads SGDLS; CDR2 reads YYNGEE. The CDR3 totals 16 residues. The V segment lost 0 bases and the J segment 8 bases; nucleotides outside the gene matches: 9. CDR3 loop: CASSVEAGGPVYEQFF. The CDR3 region has the DNA TGTGCCAGCAGCGTAGAGGCGGGGGGGCCGGTCTATGAGCAGTTCTTC.

The V and J genes are TRBV5-6 and TRBJ2-5; tentative D call: TRBD2 (5 bases). From germline, CDR1 is SGHDT and CDR2 YYEEEE. The germline V and J ends were trimmed by 0 bases and 1 base, with 10 bases remaining between them. This CDR3 is built from 15 residues. This chain's CDR3 is CASSLAVRGQETQYF. Here the CDR3 DNA reads TGTGCCAGCAGCTTGGCCGTCCGGGGCCAAGAGACCCAGTACTTC.

The chain is built from TRBV2 and TRBJ2-1; D uncertain. CDR3 size: 13 residues. Deletions cut 6 bases from V and 5 bases from J, with 11 bases between. Germline CDR1 is SNHLY and CDR2 is FYNNEI. The CDR3 DNA reads as TGTGCCAGCAGCTCCTTAGCCAACAATGAGCAGTTCTTC. Its protein is CASSSLANNEQFF.

CDR3 bases: TGCGCCAGCAAAGGGACTCCTACCGGGGAGCTGTTTTTT. Amino acids: CASKGTPTGELFF. The chain uses TRBV10-2 and TRBJ2-2, with D possibly matching TRBD2 (6 bases). The V gene's germline CDR1 is WSHSY and CDR2 SAAADI. The CDR3 runs 13 residues. Between the trimmed V and J ends, which lost 7 bases and 5 bases, there was a span of 11 bases.

The V and J genes are TRBV14 and TRBJ2-2; 7 bases are a match to TRBD1. The CDR3 extends over 14 amino acids. V trimming: 4 bases; J trimming: 5 bases; junction bases outside the gene matches: 4. Germline V gene data show CDR1 as SGHDN and CDR2 as FVKESK. The CDR3 protein is CASSPNRGTGELFF. CDR3 DNA sequence: TGTGCCAGCAGCCCTAACAGGGGTACCGGGGAGCTGTTTTTT.

The CDR3 sequence: CASSVSGVGDYGYTF. CDR3 DNA sequence: TGTGCCAGCAGCGTATCAGGGGTGGGAGACTATGGCTACACCTTC. The chain is built from TRBV7-2 and TRBJ1-2; D may be TRBD1 (6 bases). Germline CDR1 and CDR2: SGHTA and FQGNSA. Trimming removed 5 bases at V and 3 bases at J, with 16 bases between. The CDR3 is made up of 15 amino acids.